These 10 T cell receptor beta chains share one sample of origin, sequenced in a study of T cells after yellow fever vaccination. TCRdb recomputed calls from the 5' RACE reads with MiXCR, one row per CDR3 protein. The sample includes hundreds of thousands of distinct CDR3 sequences, 21% of them seen just once. The material was PBMCs, obtained about 20 days after the first yellow fever vaccination. Receptors were obtained from a man younger than 35 who received the YFV17D yellow fever vaccine.

The V and J genes are TRBV21-1 and TRBJ2-7; the listed D gene, TRBD1, was not tested against the DNA. TRBV21-1 is reported as a pseudogene. This CDR3 has 12 amino acids. The CDR3 DNA reads as TGTGCCAGCGCTCAGGGCATAGGGGAGCAGTACGTC. It specifies CASAQGIGEQYV.

V usage is TRBV6-5 and J usage is TRBJ1-1; unclear D gene. Germline V gene data show CDR1 as MNHEY and CDR2 as SVGAGI. The length of the CDR3 is 14 residues. Trimming left V 2 bases short and J 4 bases short, with 11 bases between. The CDR3 loop reads CASSYDFEGTEAFF. CDR3 DNA sequence: TGTGCCAGCAGTTACGATTTCGAGGGCACTGAAGCTTTCTTT.

This clonotype was seen only a few times. The chain joins TRBV6-5 to TRBJ2-5, with 9 bases identical to TRBD1. Germline CDR1 MNHEY, CDR2 SVGAGI. V shed 0 bases and J 5 bases; nucleotides not matched to a gene: 7. The CDR3 spans 16 residues. CDR3 coding DNA: TGTGCCAGCAGTTACTCGGAGGGACAGGGTACTGAGACCCAGTACTTC. This translates into CASSYSEGQGTETQYF.

This clonotype was observed a few times. V and J are TRBV15 and TRBJ1-2; 9 positions agree with TRBD1. The V gene's germline CDR1 is LNHNV and CDR2 YYDKDF (reference sequence). The CDR3 length is 16 residues. V shed 1 base, J shed 2 bases, and the junction held 5 bases outside the gene matches. Here the CDR3 reads CATSRGGQGINYGYTF. Here the CDR3 DNA reads TGTGCCACCAGCAGAGGGGGACAGGGAATAAACTATGGCTACACCTTC. Together with reference TRBV15 and TRBJ1-2, the CDR3 gives the full variable domain: DAMVIQNPRYQVTQFGKPVTLSCSQTLNHNVMYWYQQKSSQAPKLLFHYYDKDFNNEADTPDNFQSRRPNTSFCFLDIRSPGLGDTAMYLCATSRGGQGINYGYTFGSGTRLTVV.

In DNA, the CDR3 is TGTGCTAGTGGACCGGGACAGGGGTCCATGGAGACCCAGTACTTC. Translated, it gives CASGPGQGSMETQYF. The chain recombines TRBV12-5 with TRBJ2-5, with TRBD1 identical over 10 bases. The germline V gene encodes CDR1 LGHNT and CDR2 FRNRAP. J lost 5 bases, V lost 6 bases, and 9 bases had no gene match. This CDR3 has 15 amino acids.

The V call is TRBV24-1, the J call TRBJ2-5, with a possible D match to TRBD2 (6 bases). Germline loops: CDR1 KGHDR, CDR2 SFDVKD. V was clipped by 3 bases and J by 1 base, with 17 bases between them. CDR3 size: 17 residues. The CDR3 region is CATSDPTGVSGQETQYF. CDR3 nucleotides: TGTGCCACCAGTGATCCGACCGGGGTTAGCGGCCAAGAGACCCAGTACTTC.

The V and J genes are TRBV5-1 and TRBJ2-5, with D possibly being TRBD2 (5 bases). The germline CDR1 and CDR2 sequences are SGHRS and YFSETQ. Trimming stripped 4 bases from V and 7 bases from J, with 26 bases between. The CDR3 spans 17 residues. The CDR3 DNA is TGCGCCAGCAGCCCCCCCTTGAGTCGGGATCTTATGGGGACCCAGTACTTC. Translating gives CASSPPLSRDLMGTQYF.

The J gene is TRBJ2-2, the V gene TRBV6-5, with TRBD1 as a possible D gene (6 bases). The CDR3 is 15 amino acids. Germline CDR1 MNHEY, CDR2 SVGAGI. Trimming removed 5 bases at V and 1 base at J, with 11 bases between. The CDR3 region has the DNA TGTGCCAGCAGTGCCTCGACAGGGAACACCGGGGAGCTGTTTTTT. The encoded protein is CASSASTGNTGELFF.

This clonotype was observed a handful of times. The V and J genes are TRBV7-2 and TRBJ2-1; possibly TRBD2 for D (5 bases). V dropped 3 bases and J dropped 4 bases, with 13 bases sitting between them. This CDR3 comprises 15 residues. CDR1 is SGHTA and CDR2 is FQGNSA in the germline V gene. In DNA form, the CDR3 reads TGTGCCAGCAGCTTCCGGACTGGCCAATACAATGAGCAGTTCTTC. Translated: CASSFRTGQYNEQFF. The variable domain in full, with the rest retrieved from reference TRBV7-2 and TRBJ2-1, is GAGVSQSPSNKVTEKGKDVELRCDPISGHTALYWYRQSLGQGLEFLIYFQGNSAPDKSGLPSDRFSAERTGGSVSTLTIQRTQQEDSAVYLCASSFRTGQYNEQFFGPGTRLTVL.

V usage is TRBV3-1 and J usage is TRBJ2-3, with unresolved D. Germline V gene data show CDR1 as LGHDT and CDR2 as YNNKEL (reference sequence). The CDR3 consists of 16 residues. The germline V and J ends were trimmed by 1 base and 1 base, with 12 bases remaining between them. In DNA form, the CDR3 reads TGTGCCAGCAGCCAAGCAAGGTCTATCCGCACAGATACGCAGTATTTT. This gives the protein CASSQARSIRTDTQYF.